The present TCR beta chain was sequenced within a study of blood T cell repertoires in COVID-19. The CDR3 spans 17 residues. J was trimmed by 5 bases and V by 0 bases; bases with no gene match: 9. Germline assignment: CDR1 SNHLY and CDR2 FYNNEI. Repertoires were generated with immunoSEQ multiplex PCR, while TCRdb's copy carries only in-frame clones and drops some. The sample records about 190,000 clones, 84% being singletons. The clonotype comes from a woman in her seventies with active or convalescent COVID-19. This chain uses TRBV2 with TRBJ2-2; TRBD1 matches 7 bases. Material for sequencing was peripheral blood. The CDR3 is CASSEAQGRGWTGELFF. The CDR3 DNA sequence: TGTGCCAGCAGTGAAGCGCAGGGCAGGGGGTGGACCGGGGAGCTGTTTTTT.